This T cell receptor beta chain was recovered during a study of cytomegalovirus exposure and HLA in healthy donors. Of note for this clone: Its antigen is currently unknown.

The CDR3 runs 13 residues. Germline-derived CDR1 and CDR2 are SGHVS and FNYEAQ. Trimming took 0 bases from V and 5 from J, leaving 5 bases between them. The study's findings and limits: Presence/absence analyses took donor sequencing depth as roughly uniform.

A multiplex PCR was run with 60 Vbeta primers and 13 Jbeta primers. The table came from immunoSEQ multiplex PCR; TCRdb's copy has only in-frame clones and leaves some out. The sample lists more than 90,000 clones, approximately 83% seen once, with approximately 3.9% in the top ten. The receptor was derived from a man aged 50-59 years in good health and CMV-seronegative. This sequence joins TRBV7-6 and TRBJ1-5, with D possibly being TRBD1 (5 bases). Sequencing was performed on PBMCs. The CDR3: CASSLAGDQPQHF. The CDR3 DNA follows: TGTGCCAGCAGCTTAGCAGGGGATCAGCCCCAGCATTTT.